This T cell receptor (beta chain) was observed in a study of blood T cell repertoires in COVID-19 (dated by TCRdb to the early 2020s). Study-level background: Collaborator samples came from the United States, Italy and Spain and covered acute and convalescent phases of COVID-19. The repertoires were released in a freely available public database meant as a resource for research on the immune response to SARS-CoV-2. The samples were drawn from the first 160 participants of the ongoing ImmuneRACE study and from 1,200 or so subjects provided by 6 global collaborators. A de-identified subject ID, COVID-19 status, age in years and sex were almost always included in the sample metadata. The material from the prospective study consisted of cDNA or gDNA derived from T cells, B-cell-depleted T cells, or PBMCs. Where available, HLA class I and class II types were obtained from metadata supplied by the sample provider rather than from assay-based typing. Subjects who had been exposed to COVID-19, were actively infected with it, or had recovered from it provided the deeply sampled blood TCRbeta repertoires that made up the dataset. What the research found in general, with its limitations: How much clinical and demographic metadata was included differed by source and by participant, and the metadata was provided uncurated.

Germline trimming: 4 bases from V, 0 bases from J; junction bases outside gene matches: 4. The CDR3 has 15 amino acids, counting the end cysteine and phenylalanine. Just the 45-base CDR3 DNA is kept, in frame starting at base 1. CDR1 is given as SGHNT and CDR2 as YYREEE, both from the germline V gene (reference sequence). TCRbeta CDR3 regions were amplified from genomic DNA using the immunoSEQ Assay, a bias-controlled multiplex PCR. The paper's data handling went like this. The number of nucleated cells in each sample was estimated from the amplification of reference gene primers within the assay. To quantify the absolute abundance of each unique TCRbeta CDR3 rearrangement, sequence reads were collapsed and filtered. For each sample, productive Simpson clonality was calculated as the square root of Simpson's diversity index across productive rearrangements. The table was pulled from immuneACCESS by TCRdb, which kept in-frame rearrangements only. Such tables lose some clones; where checked, under half of the loss comes from unresolved V genes, and the rest has no known cause. For V, J and clone size, that table is used; D and trimming come from the DNA. The sample table shows hundreds of thousands of clones, and more than 70% are seen once. 10% to 12% of the sample goes to the ten largest clones.

At one collaborating source in Seattle, patients were enrolled during active infection and were followed longitudinally through the course of disease. Each collaborating institution followed its own protocols to collect whole blood in K2EDTA tubes. For TCRbeta analysis, collaborators shipped samples as frozen whole blood, isolated PBMCs, or DNA extracted from either of those sample types. This clone came up once. It lacks a known antigen. Base qualities are not provided; no much larger clone lies one nucleotide away. Sequencing input: peripheral blood. This TCR derives from a woman aged 25 to 39 with COVID-19, enrolled during active disease. The receptor chain draws on TRBV5-4 and TRBJ2-3, and 8 junction bases match TRBD2. The CDR3 reads CASSRREGSTDTQYF. The nucleotide sequence is TGTGCCAGCAGCCGACGGGAGGGGAGCACAGATACGCAGTATTTT.